Listed below are T cell receptor beta chains from one sample, sequenced in a study of shared clonotypes between healthy human individuals. Only in-frame clones appear in the TCRdb table, and some are missing; sequencing was by immunoSEQ multiplex PCR. The table has over a million clones, 70% to 80% seen once; the top ten hold roughly 0.55%. Sequenced material: memory CD4+ T cells from PBMCs. These TCRs come from a man between 18 and 35 years old in good health. Some clones in this sample may be carry-over from other donors' samples. Each CDR3 is given without its conserved first and last residue. Each record gives: J gene, V gene, CDR3 protein.

>TRBJ2-1|TRBV10-3
AISPYQEQF
>TRBJ2-5|TRBV6-1
ASRRGQLQETQY
>TRBJ2-5|TRBV5-1
ASSLVPGEGPQY
>TRBJ1-2|TRBV19
ATTPTGKANYGYT
>TRBJ2-7|TRBV23-1
ASCNRGPYEQY
>TRBJ2-3|TRBV28
ASRKGLGGKSTDTQY
>TRBJ1-2|TRBV28
ASREPGPSYGYT
>TRBJ2-2|TRBV11-3
ASSSWTSEAGELF
>TRBJ1-2|TRBV9
ASSAAATGTGIYGYT
>TRBJ1-5|TRBV11-2
ASSSTGGSNQPQH
>TRBJ1-4|TRBV28
ASSWLQHNEKLF
>TRBJ1-2|TRBV28
ASGSKTRVGQGHYGYT
>TRBJ1-3|TRBV15
ATSRDSTGLVTIY
>TRBJ2-7|TRBV6-5
ASTPRDGAYEQY
>TRBJ2-7|TRBV7-2
ASSLSRYEQY
>TRBJ1-2|TRBV6-1
ASTIDLGRDGYT
>TRBJ2-7|TRBV30
AWSRGPGEQY
>TRBJ2-1|TRBV5-8
AGSLGPSGVYNEQF
>TRBJ1-1|TRBV11-1
ASSLDDTEAF
>TRBJ2-1|TRBV19
ASSMLGLAYNEQF
>TRBJ2-2|TRBV6-6
ASSYGDDPTGELF
>TRBJ2-2|TRBV10-3
AISDDRVGNTGELF
>TRBJ2-3|TRBV11-3
ASSPGFSTDTQY
>TRBJ1-4|TRBV30
AWSTLAEKLF